This T cell receptor beta chain was recorded in a study of blood T cell repertoires in COVID-19. Whole-study context: The analysed material was cDNA or gDNA that came from T cells, B-cell-depleted T cells, or PBMCs.

Participants' own reports of clinical history determined their cohort assignment. This clone has just one count. Germline CDR1 is SGHRS and CDR2 is YFSETQ. The V gene end was trimmed by 0 bases and the J gene end by 7 bases; junction bases not matched to a gene: 6. This CDR3 has 16 amino acids. TCRdb's copy holds only in-frame clones and misses some; the assay was immunoSEQ multiplex PCR. This sample has 200,000 to 250,000 clones, with about 86% found just once. The source material was PBMCs or T cells enriched from blood (not recorded which). This receptor was obtained from a woman in her 50s with acute COVID-19. This chain connects TRBV5-1 to TRBJ2-1; 11 bases map to TRBD1. The CDR3 bases are TGCGCCAGCAGCTTGGGGACAGGGGGCGCGGGGAATGAGCAGTTCTTC. This encodes CASSLGTGGAGNEQFF.